The 29 T cell receptor beta chains below come from one sample, sequenced in a study of cytomegalovirus exposure and HLA in healthy donors. A multiplex PCR was run with 60 Vbeta primers and 13 Jbeta primers. TCRdb's copy holds only in-frame clones and misses some; the assay was immunoSEQ multiplex PCR. The data show more than 90,000 clones, roughly 80% seen once. The sequenced material came from PBMCs. Receptors were obtained from a man aged 30 to 39 in good health and CMV-seropositive.

This clone was seen many times. The chain combines TRBV5-4 with TRBJ2-7, with TRBD1 matching over 7 bases. The trim removed 2 bases at V and 3 bases at J, leaving 5 bases unmatched. The CDR3 is 14 residues long. Germline V gene sequence: CDR1 SGHNT, CDR2 YYREEE (reference sequence). DNA for the CDR3: TGTGCCAGCAGCTTAGGGGGCTTCAGCTACGAGCAGTACGTC. Encoded protein: CASSLGGFSYEQYV.

The chain links TRBV6-1 to TRBJ2-1; unclear D gene. Germline CDR1 MNHNS, CDR2 SASEGT. Trimming shortened V by 0 bases and J by 4 bases, and 13 bases separated the two germline ends. The CDR3 runs to 16 residues. CDR3 nucleotides: TGTGCCAGCAGTGAAGCTGCGTCAACCTCTTACAATGAGCAGTTCTTC. This sequence encodes CASSEAASTSYNEQFF.

The chain links TRBV6-1 to TRBJ2-7, with TRBD2 matching 7 bases. The CDR3 has 14 amino acids. The germline V gene has CDR1 MNHNS and CDR2 SASEGT. After removal of 1 base from V and 4 bases from J, the junction contained 4 bases not matched to a gene. CDR3 region: CASSEVVAGYEQYV. The CDR3 nucleotides read TGTGCCAGCAGTGAAGTTGTAGCGGGTTACGAGCAGTACGTC.

The V and J genes are TRBV7-2 and TRBJ2-1; D might be TRBD2 (5 bases). Germline CDR1 reads SGHTA; CDR2 reads FQGNSA. CDR3 length: 16 residues. Trimming removed 4 bases at V and 7 bases at J, with 20 bases between. The CDR3 DNA is TGTGCCAGCAGCTCACCTCCTAGCCAGAATGTAAATGAGCAGTTCTTC. Translated, it gives CASSSPPSQNVNEQFF. The full variable domain, in which reference TRBV7-2 and TRBJ2-1 provide the parts outside the CDR3, is GAGVSQSPSNKVTEKGKDVELRCDPISGHTALYWYRQSLGQGLEFLIYFQGNSAPDKSGLPSDRFSAERTGGSVSTLTIQRTQQEDSAVYLCASSSPPSQNVNEQFFGPGTRLTVL.

This sequence joins TRBV27 and TRBJ2-1, with D unresolved. V dropped 2 bases and J dropped 6 bases, with 17 bases sitting between them. CDR1 MNHEY and CDR2 SMNVEV come from the germline V gene (reference sequence). This CDR3 has 16 residues. The CDR3, as DNA: TGTGCCAGCAGTTTACTCGCGACCAACGGGTTCAATGAGCAGTTCTTC. Residues: CASSLLATNGFNEQFF.

This chain links TRBV11-2 with TRBJ2-5, with D unresolved. With 4 bases removed from V and 0 bases from J, the gap between germline ends came to 12 bases. The CDR3 spans 15 residues. Germline V gene data show CDR1 as SGHAT and CDR2 as FQNNGV. For the CDR3, the DNA is TGTGCCAGCAGCTCAGATCCCTCTTACCAAGAGACCCAGTACTTC. Amino acids: CASSSDPSYQETQYF.

This clone was seen more than once but under ten times. This chain connects TRBV5-8 to TRBJ2-2; tentatively, D is TRBD2 (7 bases). Trimming took 2 bases from V and 4 from J, leaving 9 bases between them. Germline V gene sequence: CDR1 SGHTS, CDR2 YDEGEE. The CDR3 length is 14 residues. The CDR3 region is CASSFGGRTGELFF. DNA of the CDR3: TGTGCCAGCAGCTTCGGGGGGCGCACCGGGGAGCTGTTTTTT.

This clone was seen only a few times. The chain links TRBV4-1 to TRBJ1-2; possible D gene TRBD1, 6 bases. V was cut by 1 base and J by 2 bases, with 23 bases left in between. CDR1 and CDR2 (germline): MGHRA, YSYEKL. The CDR3 is made up of 19 amino acids. The DNA of the CDR3 is TGCGCCAGCAGCCAAGGGGTTTGGGGGGGGACAAGGCCAAACTATGGCTACACCTTC. Encoded protein: CASSQGVWGGTRPNYGYTF.

As DNA, the CDR3 is TGCGCCAGCAGCTTGGCCGGCGGGAACACTGAAGCTTTCTTT. Translated, it gives CASSLAGGNTEAFF. The V and J genes are TRBV5-1 and TRBJ1-1, with D hard to call. This CDR3 has 14 residues. CDR1 is SGHRS, CDR2 YFSETQ, per germline. The V end lost 0 bases, the J end lost 1 base, and 7 bases lay between the germline ends. The whole variable domain, remainder taken from reference TRBV5-1 and TRBJ1-1, is KAGVTQTPRYLIKTRGQQVTLSCSPISGHRSVSWYQQTPGQGLQFLFEYFSETQRNKGNFPGRFSGRQFSNSRSEMNVSTLELGDSALYLCASSLAGGNTEAFFGQGTRLTVV.

The rearrangement links TRBV9 to TRBJ2-1, with 9 positions matching TRBD2. The CDR3 extends over 15 amino acids. V lost 4 bases, J lost 10 bases, and 12 bases stayed unmatched. The germline V gene encodes CDR1 SGDLS and CDR2 YYNGEE. CDR3 loop: CASSPSGGGAREQFF. The CDR3 nucleotides are TGTGCCAGCAGCCCCTCGGGCGGGGGGGCAAGGGAGCAGTTCTTC.

The rearrangement joins TRBV7-8 to TRBJ1-5; D unclear. The ends were cut back, 4 bases at V and 4 bases at J, with 14 bases in the middle. CDR1 and CDR2 (germline): SGHVS, FQNEAQ. The CDR3 is 15 amino acids. CDR3 DNA sequence: TGTGCCAGCAGCTCGAGTCGGGTCCTTAATCAGCCCCAGCATTTT. Residues: CASSSSRVLNQPQHF. The complete variable domain, with remaining parts taken from reference TRBV7-8 and TRBJ1-5, reads GAGVSQSPRYKVAKRGQDVALRCDPISGHVSLFWYQQALGQGPEFLTYFQNEAQLDKSGLPSDRFFAERPEGSVSTLKIQRTQQEDSAVYLCASSSSRVLNQPQHFGDGTRLSIL.

In this sample, this clone turned up a few times. Different DNA sequences within this sample yield the same CDR3. The genes are TRBV5-6 and TRBJ1-2, with 7 bases matching TRBD1. Germline V CDR1 and CDR2: SGHDT, YYEEEE. The V segment lost 4 bases and the J segment 3 bases; nucleotides outside the gene matches: 3. The CDR3 loop spans 13 amino acids. The CDR3 DNA reads TGTGCCAGCAGCCGGCAGGGGGACTATGGCTACACCTTC. Its protein is CASSRQGDYGYTF.

V and J are TRBV15 and TRBJ1-3, with D hard to call. The CDR3 is made up of 15 amino acids. Germline assignment: CDR1 LNHNV and CDR2 YYDKDF (reference sequence). V was cut by 0 bases and J by 4 bases, with 10 bases left in between. CDR3: CATSRDKREGNTIYF. DNA of the CDR3: TGTGCCACCAGCAGAGATAAGAGGGAAGGAAACACCATATATTTT.

This clone was found once. The J gene is TRBJ1-1, the V gene TRBV30, with TRBD1 matching 9 bases. Unmatched junction bases numbered 5, after V lost 1 base and J lost 2 bases. CDR3 length: 15 amino acids. CDR1 is GTSNPN, CDR2 SVGIG, per germline (reference sequence). The CDR3: CAWSAWTGVNTEAFF. The CDR3 DNA sequence: TGTGCCTGGAGTGCCTGGACAGGGGTAAACACTGAAGCTTTCTTT.

Only one count was recorded for this clone. The rearrangement uses TRBV27 and TRBJ1-6; D is unresolved. The CDR3 contains 14 residues. Per the germline V gene, CDR1 is MNHEY and CDR2 is SMNVEV (reference sequence). V was trimmed by 5 bases and J by 6 bases, leaving 11 bases between them. The CDR3 loop reads CASSPGESNSPLHF. In DNA, the CDR3 is TGTGCCAGCAGTCCCGGAGAGAGTAATTCACCCCTCCACTTT.

V gene TRBV4-1 combines with J gene TRBJ2-4, with 7 bases aligning to TRBD1. After removal of 4 bases from V and 4 bases from J, the junction contained 7 bases not matched to a gene. The CDR3 has 15 amino acids. Germline CDR1 is MGHRA and CDR2 is YSYEKL. The CDR3: CASSLAGQVKNIQYF. The CDR3 DNA sequence: TGCGCCAGCAGCCTTGCAGGACAGGTTAAAAACATTCAGTACTTC.

The chain's CDR3 is CASQRTDTNEKLFF. DNA of the CDR3: TGTGCCAGCCAGCGGACAGATACTAATGAAAAACTGTTTTTT. This chain uses TRBV6-5 with TRBJ1-4; tentatively, D is TRBD1 (6 bases). The V and J ends lost 8 bases and 2 bases respectively, with 12 bases between them. Germline V gene lookup returns CDR1 MNHEY and CDR2 SVGAGI. The CDR3 consists of 14 residues.

This clone was seen a few times. The gene calls are TRBV28 and TRBJ2-1; TRBD2 agrees at 11 bases. This CDR3 comprises 16 residues. V trimming: 2 bases; J trimming: 4 bases; junction bases outside the gene matches: 4. CDR1 is MDHEN and CDR2 is SYDVKM in the germline V gene. CDR3: CASSLLAGGAYNEQFF. Here the CDR3 DNA reads TGTGCCAGCAGTTTACTAGCGGGAGGTGCTTACAATGAGCAGTTCTTC.

This sequence joins TRBV30 and TRBJ2-5, with D hard to call. CDR3 size: 12 residues. The V end lost 0 bases, the J end lost 2 bases, and 4 bases lay between the germline ends. Germline lookup yields CDR1 GTSNPN and CDR2 SVGIG (reference sequence). CDR3 sequence: CAWSVSQETQYF. The CDR3 region has the DNA TGTGCCTGGAGTGTCAGTCAAGAGACCCAGTACTTC.

The chain couples TRBV19 to TRBJ1-1; D is perhaps TRBD1 (6 bases). V was trimmed by 3 bases and J by 2 bases, leaving 10 bases between them. Per germline, CDR1 LNHDA and CDR2 SQIVND (reference sequence). CDR3 length: 14 amino acids. CDR3 residues: CASSITQGNTEAFF. The CDR3 nucleotides are TGTGCCAGTAGTATTACACAGGGAAACACTGAAGCTTTCTTT.

This rearrangement joins TRBV6-1 to TRBJ1-6, with 8 positions matching TRBD1. After removal of 8 bases from V and 7 bases from J, the junction contained 7 bases not matched to a gene. This CDR3 is built from 14 residues. The germline CDR1 and CDR2 sequences are MNHNS and SASEGT. CDR3 nucleotides: TGTGCCAGCTTCCGGACAGGGATCAATTCACCCCTCCACTTT. Translating it yields CASFRTGINSPLHF.

This chain joins TRBV11-2 and TRBJ2-3, with D perhaps matching TRBD2 (6 bases). CDR1 is SGHAT and CDR2 is FQNNGV in the germline V gene. The CDR3 has 16 amino acids. Trimming shortened V by 6 bases and J by 4 bases, and 20 bases separated the two germline ends. CDR3 in amino acids: CASSLNGAGGADTQYF. Written as DNA, the CDR3 is TGTGCCAGCAGTCTCAACGGGGCCGGAGGGGCAGATACGCAGTATTTT.

This rearrangement joins TRBV7-6 to TRBJ1-2; tentative D call: TRBD1 (6 bases). V was clipped by 5 bases and J by 3 bases, with 10 bases between them. From germline, CDR1 is SGHVS and CDR2 FNYEAQ. The CDR3 is made up of 13 amino acids. CDR3 DNA: TGTGCCAGCAGCCCAGGGGTTGACTATGGCTACACCTTC. It is translated as CASSPGVDYGYTF.

The J gene is TRBJ2-3, the V gene TRBV19; 9 bases are a match to TRBD2. The germline V gene has CDR1 LNHDA and CDR2 SQIVND (reference sequence). This CDR3 comprises 17 residues. The V gene end was trimmed by 3 bases and the J gene end by 6 bases; junction bases not matched to a gene: 13. CDR3 sequence: CASSIRGRGGLADTQYF. CDR3 nucleotide sequence: TGTGCCAGTAGTATTAGGGGGCGGGGGGGCCTGGCGGATACGCAGTATTTT.

This chain links TRBV7-6 with TRBJ2-1, with 15 positions matching TRBD2. The germline CDR1 and CDR2 sequences are SGHVS and FNYEAQ. The CDR3 runs to 16 residues. Germline trimming cut 3 bases from V and 9 bases from J; bases unmatched to any gene: 6. CDR3 DNA: TGTGCCAGCAGCTTCGCCGGGACTAGCGGGAGGCCTGAGCAGTTCTTC. It is translated as CASSFAGTSGRPEQFF.

The chain employs TRBV18 and TRBJ1-2; no clear D. Germline CDR1 and CDR2: KGHSH and LQKENI. The CDR3 runs to 14 residues. The V end lost 3 bases, the J end lost 7 bases, and 15 bases lay between the germline ends. CDR3 DNA sequence: TGTGCCAGCTCACCGATAGTGGAGGGTGGTGGCTACACCTTC. This sequence encodes CASSPIVEGGGYTF. Using reference TRBV18 and TRBJ1-2 for the parts outside the CDR3, the full variable domain is NAGVMQNPRHLVRRRGQEARLRCSPMKGHSHVYWYRQLPEEGLKFMVYLQKENIIDESGMPKERFSAEFPKEGPSILRIQQVVRGDSAAYFCASSPIVEGGGYTFGSGTRLTVV.

J is TRBJ1-5 and V is TRBV30; TRBD1 aligns across 8 bases. Germline V CDR1 and CDR2: GTSNPN, SVGIG (reference sequence). J was trimmed by 0 bases and V by 7 bases; bases with no gene match: 5. The CDR3 consists of 14 residues. The CDR3 DNA follows: TGTGCCTACCGTCAGGGGGCTAGCAATCAGCCCCAGCATTTT. Translated, it gives CAYRQGASNQPQHF.

The V call is TRBV10-3, the J call TRBJ2-1; 11 bases match TRBD2. J lost 5 bases, V lost 9 bases, and 6 bases had no gene match. This CDR3 has 14 amino acids. The germline CDR1 and CDR2 sequences are ENHRY and SYGVKD. The CDR3 sequence is CAISTTSGDNEQFF. The CDR3 nucleotides read TGTGCCATTTCCACGACTAGCGGGGACAATGAGCAGTTCTTC.

The chain links TRBV27 to TRBJ2-5, with 12 positions matching TRBD2. This CDR3 has 16 amino acids. The germline V gene encodes CDR1 MNHEY and CDR2 SMNVEV (reference sequence). With V trimmed by 0 bases and J by 5 bases, 4 bases remained unmatched. The DNA of the CDR3 is TGTGCCAGCAGTTTATCTCTAGCGGGAGGGTTGGAGACCCAGTACTTC. Amino acid sequence: CASSLSLAGGLETQYF.